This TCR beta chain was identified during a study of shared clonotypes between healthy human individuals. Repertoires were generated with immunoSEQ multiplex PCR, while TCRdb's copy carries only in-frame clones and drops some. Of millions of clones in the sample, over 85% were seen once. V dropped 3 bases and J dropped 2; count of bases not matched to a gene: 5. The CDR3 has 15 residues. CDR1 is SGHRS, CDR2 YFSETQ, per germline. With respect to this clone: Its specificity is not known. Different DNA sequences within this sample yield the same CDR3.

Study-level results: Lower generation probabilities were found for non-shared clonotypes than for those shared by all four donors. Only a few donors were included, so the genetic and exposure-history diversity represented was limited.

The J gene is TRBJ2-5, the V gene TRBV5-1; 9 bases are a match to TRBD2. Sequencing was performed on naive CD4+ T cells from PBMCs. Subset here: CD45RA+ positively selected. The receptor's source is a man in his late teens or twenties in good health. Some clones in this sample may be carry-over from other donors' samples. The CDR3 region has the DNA TGCGCCAGCAGCTCACAAACTAGCGGGCAAGAGACCCAGTACTTC. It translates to CASSSQTSGQETQYF.